This T cell receptor (beta chain) was identified in a study of T-cell reconstitution after alpha-beta-depleted transplantation in children. V lost 7 bases, J lost 5 bases, and 2 bases stayed unmatched. The CDR3 is made up of 14 amino acids. Germline lookup yields CDR1 ENHRY and CDR2 SYGVKD. This clonotype was counted ten times or more. The antigen is undetermined. The TCRbeta library was prepared with unique molecular identifiers. TCRdb analysed the PCR reads with MiXCR anew, one entry per CDR3 protein. The table lists 500,000 or so distinct CDR3 sequences, roughly 10% of them singletons. Study-wide results and caveats: After one year, T-cell counts and TCRbeta diversity mostly came from new T cells. Recipient T cells and thymic progenitors that survived were the source of the high TCRbeta diversity seen at day 60 in some patients. Several hundred expanded graft clones reportedly were the source of alpha-beta T cells about two months after transplant.

This chain links TRBV10-3 with TRBJ2-1; TRBD2 agrees at 13 bases. This TCR was recovered from a female patient aged 2-15 years who had a stem cell transplant for aplastic anemia, so the T cells may come from the graft donor. Sample: PBMCs, mostly from graft donor cells, taken 180 days after TCRalphabeta/CD19-depleted stem cell transplant. CDR3: CAIKGLAGDNEQFF. The CDR3 nucleotides are TGTGCCATCAAAGGACTAGCGGGAGACAATGAGCAGTTCTTC.